Listed below are T cell receptor beta chains from one sample, sequenced in a study of cytomegalovirus exposure and HLA in healthy donors. Assay: immunoSEQ multiplex PCR; the TCRdb copy retains only in-frame clones and omits some. The table lists around 150,000 clones, roughly 90% of them singletons. Material for sequencing was PBMCs. Receptor source: a woman aged 25 to 45 in good health and CMV-seronegative. The CDR3 runs from the conserved cysteine through the conserved F or W. D genes are given only for firm matches. Only some rows state a clone size, as once, few, many or a class for expanded clones.

clone_size d_call j_call v_call cdr3_nt cdr3_aa
- - TRBJ2-2 TRBV7-6 TGTGCCAGCAGGGGTACCACCGGGGAGCTGTTTTTT CASRGTTGELFF
- TRBD1 TRBJ2-5 TRBV6-1 TGTGCCAGCAGTGAGACAGGGGGGAGGGAGACCCAGTACTTC CASSETGGRETQYF
- - TRBJ2-7 TRBV7-2 TGTGCCAGCAGCCGCCGGGCCTACGAGCAGTACTTC CASSRRAYEQYF
once TRBD2 TRBJ2-5 TRBV6-5 TGTGCCAGCAGTGGTAGCGGGGGGGTCGGGGAGACCCAGTACTTC CASSGSGGVGETQYF
- - TRBJ1-1 TRBV19 TGTGCCAGTCGACTTACACACACTGAAGCTTTCTTT CASRLTHTEAFF
- TRBD2 TRBJ2-3 TRBV5-1 TGCGCCAGCAGGAGTGGACTAGCGGGGGAGGCAGATACGCAGTATTTT CASRSGLAGEADTQYF
- - TRBJ1-1 TRBV9 TGTGCCAGCAGTCCTAGGGGCCCCACTGAAGCTTTCTTT CASSPRGPTEAFF
- - TRBJ1-5 TRBV19 TGTGCCAGTAAGGCTCAAAAGAGGGGATGGGCTCAGCCCCAGCATTTT CASKAQKRGWAQPQHF
- - TRBJ1-2 TRBV14 TGTGCCAGCAGCGAGACAGGTTACTATGGCTACACCTTC CASSETGYYGYTF
- - TRBJ2-3 TRBV4-1 TGCGCCAGCAGCCAAGAAACGACAACAGATACGCAGTATTTT CASSQETTTDTQYF
- - TRBJ1-1 TRBV19 TGTGCCAGTAGTATAGCGGTGACACCCGGACGAGGTGATACTGAAGCTTTCTTT CASSIAVTPGRGDTEAFF
- - TRBJ2-1 TRBV28 TGTGCCAGCAGCTACTTAGACAGAAGCGATGAGCAGTTCTTC CASSYLDRSDEQFF
- - TRBJ1-3 TRBV5-6 TGTGCCAGCAGCGTTCGGACTTCTGGAAACACCATATATTTT CASSVRTSGNTIYF
- - TRBJ2-7 TRBV7-6 TGTGCCAGCAGCTTAAATTTGGGCTACTCCGAGCAGTACTTC CASSLNLGYSEQYF
- - TRBJ1-2 TRBV2 TGTGCCAGCAGTGAAGAGATTTCCTCTGGCTACACCTTC CASSEEISSGYTF
- - TRBJ1-1 TRBV2 TGTGCCAGCGCGAGGGGCCCCACTGAAGCTTTCTTT CASARGPTEAFF
- - TRBJ2-1 TRBV27 TGTGCCAGCAGTTTAAGCGGCCAGGGCGCCCCCTACAATGAGCAGTTCTTC CASSLSGQGAPYNEQFF
- TRBD2 TRBJ2-1 TRBV7-2 TGTGCCAGCAGCTTAGTATTTAGCGGGGGCCTCTCCTACAATGAGCAGTTCTTC CASSLVFSGGLSYNEQFF
- - TRBJ1-6 TRBV2 TGTGCCAGCAGTGGACAACCTACCCTGGATAATTCACCCCTCCACTTT CASSGQPTLDNSPLHF
- - TRBJ1-2 TRBV7-2 TGTGCCAGCAGCTTAGAGCCTGGCCCCTATGGCTACACCTTC CASSLEPGPYGYTF
few TRBD1 TRBJ1-2 TRBV7-9 TGTGCCAGCAGCCCGTGGGACAGCTATGGCTACACCTTC CASSPWDSYGYTF
- - TRBJ2-1 TRBV18 TGTGCCAGCTCACCACCAAGCAATGAGCAGTTCTTC CASSPPSNEQFF
- - TRBJ2-7 TRBV9 TGTGCCAGCAGCGTAGTTCCGTTGGCCGAGCAGTACTTC CASSVVPLAEQYF
- - TRBJ2-2 TRBV9 TGTGCCAGCAGCGTAGGGGACACCGGGGAGCTGTTTTTT CASSVGDTGELFF
few - TRBJ2-1 TRBV11-2 TGTGCCAGCAGCCTCTTGGGGGGCCCCTACAATGAGCAGTTCTTC CASSLLGGPYNEQFF
- - TRBJ2-7 TRBV5-6 TGTGCCAGCAGCCCCGGCAGGGCCGAGCAGTACTTC CASSPGRAEQYF
- - TRBJ2-2 TRBV5-4 TGTGCCAGCAGCTTGCTCGGAAGGACCGGGGAGCTGTTTTTT CASSLLGRTGELFF
- TRBD1 TRBJ2-3 TRBV6-5 TGTGCCAGCAGACCCCAGGGGGTATTTCCAGATACGCAGTATTTT CASRPQGVFPDTQYF
- TRBD1 TRBJ2-1 TRBV15 TGTGCCACCAGTATACCGGGACAGGGCTACAATGAGCAGTTCTTC CATSIPGQGYNEQFF
- - TRBJ2-7 TRBV29-1 TGCAGCGCCGGGACGGCAACCTACGAGCAGTACTTC CSAGTATYEQYF
- - TRBJ2-2 TRBV27 TGTGCCAGCAGTTTAACCCTCACCGGGGAGCTGTTTTTT CASSLTLTGELFF
- - TRBJ2-2 TRBV7-3 TGTGCCAGCAGCTGGACAGTGAACACCGGGGAGCTGTTTTTT CASSWTVNTGELFF
few - TRBJ1-3 TRBV30 TGTGCCTGGAGTGTACGAGGGTTCTCTGGAAACACCATATATTTT CAWSVRGFSGNTIYF
- TRBD2 TRBJ2-1 TRBV30 TGTGCCTTCGGGACTAGTGTCTACAATGAGCAGTTCTTC CAFGTSVYNEQFF
- TRBD1 TRBJ2-7 TRBV4-3 TGCGCCAGCAGCCAACAATACAGGGGGCACTACGAGCAGTACTTC CASSQQYRGHYEQYF
- TRBD1 TRBJ1-1 TRBV14 TGTGCCAGCAGCCAAGGCCCGGGACAGGGCGGACCTGAAGCTTTCTTT CASSQGPGQGGPEAFF
- - TRBJ1-2 TRBV4-1 TGCGCCAGCAGCCAAGAAAACGCTCTGAACTATGGCTACACCTTC CASSQENALNYGYTF
- - TRBJ2-1 TRBV5-1 TGCGCCAGCAGTTCGGATTTCGGTGAGCAGTTCTTC CASSSDFGEQFF
- - TRBJ1-4 TRBV30 TGTGCCTGGAGTGTATCTTGGGAGCCTAATGAAAAACTGTTTTTT CAWSVSWEPNEKLFF
- TRBD1 TRBJ2-7 TRBV4-1 TGCGCCAGCAGCCAAAGCTTCACAGGGGGCCCCTACGAGCAGTACTTC CASSQSFTGGPYEQYF
- TRBD1 TRBJ2-7 TRBV5-1 TGCGCCAGCAGCCAGACAGGGACCTACGAGCAGTACTTC CASSQTGTYEQYF
- - TRBJ2-3 TRBV28 TGTGCCAGCAGCTCCGGGAGCAGGACAGATACGCAGTATTTT CASSSGSRTDTQYF
few - TRBJ1-2 TRBV29-1 TGCAGCGTTGACGACAGGAATAATGGCTACACCTTC CSVDDRNNGYTF
- TRBD2 TRBJ2-7 TRBV30 TGTGCCTGGAGTGTACGACTAGCGGGTGCCTACGAGCAGTACTTC CAWSVRLAGAYEQYF
- TRBD2 TRBJ2-1 TRBV6-1 TGTGCCAGCAGACCGCTAGCGGGAGTGTTGAATGAGCAGTTCTTC CASRPLAGVLNEQFF
- - TRBJ2-2 TRBV5-1 TGCGCCAGCAGCTTGGAAGGGGCGGTGAACACCGGGGAGCTGTTTTTT CASSLEGAVNTGELFF
- - TRBJ1-6 TRBV5-6 TGTGCCAGCAGCTTGGGTCAGCGAGATTCACCCCTCCACTTT CASSLGQRDSPLHF
- - TRBJ1-4 TRBV6-1 TGTGCCAGCAGTGAAGCCTTTCTCGGACGGACTAATGAAAAACTGTTTTTT CASSEAFLGRTNEKLFF